This TCR beta chain was recovered during a study of CD8 T cells in ankylosing spondylitis. Study-wide findings and caveats: The study identified a TCR beta motif of roughly eight highly homologous variants that appeared characteristic of ankylosing spondylitis blood. Those disease-linked clones were CD8+; they were also relatively rare in peripheral blood.

TCRdb re-called the 5' RACE reads through MiXCR, storing one row per CDR3 protein. The sample lists roughly 230,000 distinct CDR3 sequences, about 10% seen once, with 2.6% in the top ten. Trimming pared 5 bases from V and 3 bases from J, leaving 19 bases between. CDR1 is SEHNR and CDR2 is FQNEAQ in the germline V gene (reference sequence). The CDR3 sequence is 16 residues long. Note on this clonotype: Its specificity is not known.

The specimen sequenced was blood, either unsorted or a sorted T cell fraction (not recorded which). The source of this sequence is a male donor with ankylosing spondylitis or in good health (not recorded which). The chain uses TRBV7-9 and TRBJ2-5, with D tentatively TRBD2 (5 bases). The CDR3 DNA reads TGTGCCAGCAGCACACCTCTTGCGGGTGGGGAAGAGACCCAGTACTTC. It is translated as CASSTPLAGGEETQYF.